This T cell receptor beta chain was found in a study of blood T cells in healthy people across ages (dated by TCRdb to the mid-2010s). General notes on the study: In model experiments, roughly one uniquely barcoded TCR beta cDNA molecule per two T cells was captured by template switching. Using deep sequencing normalized with unique cDNA molecular identifiers, the study measured how TCR beta repertoire diversity changes with age. The donors were split into four age groups: young (average around 15 years), middle-aged (about 40), aged (more than 60) and long-lived (approximately 80). To avoid experimental bias, donors of different ages were spread randomly across the sequencing lanes. Two additional independent replicas of 1 million unique cDNA reads from the same blood draw were analyzed for two donors (one aged 18 to 29 and one aged 80 or older).

As regards this clonotype: Its antigen target is currently unknown. The junction does not match germline at one end; this may be a read error.

Paper-wide results and their limitations: As age increased, observed TCR beta diversity per million T cells dropped in a roughly linear way, and a significant reduction was already evident by age 40. Bulk unsorted PBMC profiling prevented conclusive comparison of naive and antigen-experienced compartments. The CMV infection status of donors was not known, potentially confounding age-related changes in expanded clonotypes. Compared with the aged group, more naive CD4+ T cells, fewer expanded clones and increased TCR diversity were shown by the long-lived group, suggesting age selection. Estimates of total diversity based on one million sequenced T cells were regarded as lower bounds and as underestimates. The percentage of naive T cells measured by flow cytometry correlated strongly with observed TCR beta diversity.

Sequences DFQATT (CDR1) and SNEGSKA (CDR2) are obtained from the germline V gene (reference sequence). The CDR3 contains 14 residues, cysteine and phenylalanine counted. Kept here is only the CDR3 DNA, which spans 42 bases and is read in frame from base 1. The receptor library was made with 5' RACE. Data came from an Illumina HiSeq 2500. A second roughly 7 to 11 cycle PCR used a sample-barcoded 5' primer and a J-beta primer mix. Each TCR beta cDNA molecule received a unique molecular identifier from a template-switch 5' adaptor carrying 12 random nucleotides. Each sample yielded at least 2.5 million CDR3-containing paired-end reads. First-strand cDNA synthesis was performed from all RNA using the Mint cDNA synthesis kit, with priming by a TRBC-specific oligonucleotide. All cDNA was treated with uracil-DNA glycosylase and then went through a first 18-cycle PCR with the universal primers M1SS and BC2_uni_R. Per the source publication's procedure: Normalization of each sample was performed by random selection of 1 million high-quality reads, each carrying a distinct molecular identifier. Instead of being binned into consensus sequences, reads that shared molecular identifiers were thrown out. MiTCR, set to a Q25 quality threshold and the strictest error-elimination algorithm, was used for CDR3 identification, clonotype clustering and error correction. A nonparametric unseen species model with Euler transformation was used to estimate lower-bound total TCR beta diversity. TCRdb ran its own pipeline on the public reads, namely fastp trimming at Q25 and MiXCR clone calling, and kept in-frame beta chains. Rows merge per CDR3 protein into single entries with the most common DNA and genes. Here the V and J calls rest on TCRdb's processing, not on the authors' analysis. The table for this sample lists roughly 570,000 distinct CDR3 sequences; roughly a quarter of them were counted only once. Together, the top ten hold approximately 18% of the sample.

Donors were 35 to 40 systemically healthy Caucasian individuals from Russia aged about 6 to 100 years. Ten milliliters of peripheral blood were drawn from each donor into EDTA-treated Vacutainer tubes. Ficoll-Paque density-gradient centrifugation was used to isolate PBMCs, with at least 6.5 million obtained per sample. Trizol reagent was used to extract total RNA from the PBMCs, yielding at least 6 micrograms per sample. The percentages of naive CD45RAhigh/CD27high T cells were determined by flow cytometry on a PBMC aliquot from every donor. This TCR derives from a woman in her 70s in good health. Source material: blood. The rearrangement joined TRBV20-1 to TRBJ2-4; the D segment could be TRBD1, given 6 matching bases. The CDR3 reads as follows: CSAPAWGPHNIRYF. The nucleotide sequence is TGCAGTGCCCCTGCGTGGGGGCCTCATAACATTCGGTACTTC.